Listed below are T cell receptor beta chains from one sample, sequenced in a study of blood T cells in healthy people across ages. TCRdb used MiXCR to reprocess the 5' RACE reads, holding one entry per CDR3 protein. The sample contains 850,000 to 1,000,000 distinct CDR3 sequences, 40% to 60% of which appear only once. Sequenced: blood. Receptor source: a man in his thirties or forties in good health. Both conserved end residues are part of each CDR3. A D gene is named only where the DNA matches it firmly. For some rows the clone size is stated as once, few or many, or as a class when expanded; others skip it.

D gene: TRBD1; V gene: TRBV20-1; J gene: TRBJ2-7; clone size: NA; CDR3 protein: CSVPGTGNPYEQYF; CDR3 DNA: TGCAGTGTCCCAGGGACAGGGAACCCCTACGAGCAGTACTTC
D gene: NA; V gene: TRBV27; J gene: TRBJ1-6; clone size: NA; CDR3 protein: CASSFRRQGRNSPLHF; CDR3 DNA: TGTGCCAGCAGTTTTAGGCGGCAGGGGCGAAATTCACCCCTCCACTTT
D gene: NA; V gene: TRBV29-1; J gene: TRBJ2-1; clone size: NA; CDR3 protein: CSVEDALAHYNEQFF; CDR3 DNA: TGCAGCGTTGAAGATGCGCTCGCCCACTACAATGAGCAGTTCTTC
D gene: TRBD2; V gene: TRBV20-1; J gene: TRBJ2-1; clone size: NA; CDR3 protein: CSARDYSGVYNEQFF; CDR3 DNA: TGCAGTGCTAGAGATTACAGCGGGGTGTACAATGAGCAGTTCTTC
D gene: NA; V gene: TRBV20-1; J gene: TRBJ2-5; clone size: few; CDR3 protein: CSARAGQTQYF; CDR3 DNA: TGCAGTGCTAGGGCCGGTCAGACCCAGTACTTC
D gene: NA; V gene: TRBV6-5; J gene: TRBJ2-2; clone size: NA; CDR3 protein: CASRIGEGELFF; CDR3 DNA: TGTGCCAGCAGAATAGGGGAAGGGGAGCTGTTTTTT
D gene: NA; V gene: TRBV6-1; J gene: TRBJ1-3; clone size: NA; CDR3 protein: CASSEPGVAIYF; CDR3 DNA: TGTGCCAGCAGTGAGCCAGGTGTGGCCATATATTTT
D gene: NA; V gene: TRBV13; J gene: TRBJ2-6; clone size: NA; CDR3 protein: CASSFGSLGANVLTF; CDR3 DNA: TGTGCCAGCAGCTTCGGCTCGTTAGGGGCCAACGTCCTGACTTTC
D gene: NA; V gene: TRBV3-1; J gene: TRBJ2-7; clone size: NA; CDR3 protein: CASSHSGSNEQYF; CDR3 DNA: TGTGCCAGCAGCCATTCAGGGTCGAACGAGCAGTACTTC
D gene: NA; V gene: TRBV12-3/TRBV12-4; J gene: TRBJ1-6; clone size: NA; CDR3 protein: CASSSQGMSSSPLHF; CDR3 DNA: TGTGCCAGCAGTTCTCAGGGTATGAGTAGTTCACCCCTCCACTTT
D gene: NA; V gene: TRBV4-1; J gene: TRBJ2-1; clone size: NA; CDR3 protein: CASSQGRWEQFF; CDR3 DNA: TGCGCCAGCAGCCAGGGCCGATGGGAGCAGTTCTTC
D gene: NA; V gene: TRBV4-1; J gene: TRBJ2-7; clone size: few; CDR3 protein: CASSLTHLRSSYEQYF; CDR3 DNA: TGCGCCAGCAGCCTTACACATCTCCGCAGCTCCTACGAGCAGTACTTC
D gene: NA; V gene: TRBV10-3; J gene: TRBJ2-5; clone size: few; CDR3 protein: CAISEGGQKETQYF; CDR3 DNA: TGTGCCATCAGTGAAGGGGGGCAGAAAGAGACCCAGTACTTC
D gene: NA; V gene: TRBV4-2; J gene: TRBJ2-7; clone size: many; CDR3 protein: CASSLSGSNEQYF; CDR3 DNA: TGTGCCAGCAGTCTGAGCGGGTCCAACGAGCAGTACTTC
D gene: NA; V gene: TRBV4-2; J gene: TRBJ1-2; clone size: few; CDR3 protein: CAAGRESGNGYTF; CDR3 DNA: TGTGCTGCAGGGAGGGAAAGTGGAAATGGCTACACCTTC
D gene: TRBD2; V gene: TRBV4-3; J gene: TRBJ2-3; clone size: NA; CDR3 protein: CASSQEPGSGLAGRTDTQYF; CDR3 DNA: TGCGCCAGCAGCCAGGAACCGGGGTCCGGACTAGCGGGGCGGACAGATACGCAGTATTTT
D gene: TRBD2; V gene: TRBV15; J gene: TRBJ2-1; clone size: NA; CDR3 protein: CATSSDGLAGAAFYNEQFF; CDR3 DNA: TGTGCCACCAGCAGTGACGGACTAGCGGGGGCTGCTTTCTACAATGAGCAGTTCTTC
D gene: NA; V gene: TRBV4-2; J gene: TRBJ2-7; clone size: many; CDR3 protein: CASSQDRLGGAFGYEQYF; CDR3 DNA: TGTGCCAGCAGCCAAGATCGGCTGGGGGGCGCTTTTGGCTACGAGCAGTACTTC
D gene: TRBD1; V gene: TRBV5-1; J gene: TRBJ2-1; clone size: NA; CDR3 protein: CASSSTGATYEQFF; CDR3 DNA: TGCGCCAGCAGCTCGACAGGGGCTACTTACGAGCAGTTCTTC
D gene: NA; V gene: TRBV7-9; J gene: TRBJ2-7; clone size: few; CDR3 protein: CASSLAAQYEQYF; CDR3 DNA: TGTGCCAGCAGCTTAGCAGCACAGTACGAGCAGTACTTC
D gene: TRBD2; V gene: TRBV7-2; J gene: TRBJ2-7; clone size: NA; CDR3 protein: CASSPPGLAVREQYF; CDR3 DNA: TGTGCCAGCAGCCCTCCGGGACTAGCGGTACGGGAGCAGTACTTC
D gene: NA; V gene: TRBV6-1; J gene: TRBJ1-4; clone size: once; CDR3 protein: CASSIQTGTTNEKLFF; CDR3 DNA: TGTGCCAGCAGTATACAAACAGGGACTACTAATGAAAAACTGTTTTTT
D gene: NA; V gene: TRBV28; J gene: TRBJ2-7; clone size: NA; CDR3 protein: CASSPSDGVESYEQYF; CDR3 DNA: TGTGCCAGCAGTCCCTCGGACGGGGTTGAGTCCTACGAGCAGTACTTC
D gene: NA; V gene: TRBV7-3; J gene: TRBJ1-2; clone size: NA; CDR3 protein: CASSLNNSPYYGYTF; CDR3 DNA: TGTGCCAGCAGCTTAAATAACTCACCATATTATGGCTACACCTTC
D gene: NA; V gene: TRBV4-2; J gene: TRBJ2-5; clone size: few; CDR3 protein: CASSPQIDTRGSGETQYF; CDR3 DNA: TGTGCCAGCAGCCCGCAGATAGATACCAGGGGCTCGGGGGAGACCCAGTACTTC
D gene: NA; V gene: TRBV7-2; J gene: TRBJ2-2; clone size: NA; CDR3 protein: CASSLDRGAMGELFF; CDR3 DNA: TGTGCCAGCAGCTTAGACCGGGGCGCTATGGGGGAGCTGTTTTTT
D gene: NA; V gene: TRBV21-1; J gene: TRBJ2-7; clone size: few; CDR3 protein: CASSPRPEFRVYEQYF; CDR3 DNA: TGTGCCAGCAGCCCAAGACCGGAATTTCGGGTCTACGAGCAGTACTTC
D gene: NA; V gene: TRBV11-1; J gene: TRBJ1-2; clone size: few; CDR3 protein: CASSLSGQRTNYGYTF; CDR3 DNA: TGTGCCAGCAGCCTATCCGGGCAGCGTACTAACTATGGCTACACCTTC
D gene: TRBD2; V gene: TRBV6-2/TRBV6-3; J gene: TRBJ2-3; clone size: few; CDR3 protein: CASRLSGASGSSTDTQYF; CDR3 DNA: TGTGCCAGCAGACTCTCAGGGGCTAGCGGGTCTAGCACAGATACGCAGTATTTT
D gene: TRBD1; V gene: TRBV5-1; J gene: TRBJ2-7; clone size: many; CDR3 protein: CASSPDGTEFYEQYF; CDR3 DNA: TGCGCCAGCAGCCCAGACGGGACAGAGTTCTACGAGCAGTACTTC
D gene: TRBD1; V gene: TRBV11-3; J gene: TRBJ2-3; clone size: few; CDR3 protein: CASSFRVDRATDTQYF; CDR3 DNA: TGTGCCAGCAGCTTCCGAGTGGACAGGGCCACAGATACGCAGTATTTT
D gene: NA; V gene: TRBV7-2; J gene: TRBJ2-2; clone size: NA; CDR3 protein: CASSLGLSGTGELFF; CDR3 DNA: TGTGCCAGCAGCTTAGGCCTGTCGGGGACTGGGGAGCTGTTTTTT
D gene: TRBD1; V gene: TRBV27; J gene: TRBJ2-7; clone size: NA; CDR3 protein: CASSPDRDVSYEQYF; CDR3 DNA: TGTGCCAGCAGTCCCGACAGGGACGTCTCCTACGAGCAGTACTTC
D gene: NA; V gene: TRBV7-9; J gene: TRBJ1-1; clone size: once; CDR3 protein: CASSFLGEAFF; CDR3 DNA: TGTGCCAGCAGCTTTTTGGGGGAAGCTTTCTTT
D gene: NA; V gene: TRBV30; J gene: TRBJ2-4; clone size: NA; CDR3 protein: CAWSSNLGSGIQYF; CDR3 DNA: TGTGCCTGGAGTTCCAACTTGGGGAGCGGCATTCAGTACTTC
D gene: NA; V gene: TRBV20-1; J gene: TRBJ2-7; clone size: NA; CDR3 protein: CSASDKGWAQYF; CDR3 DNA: TGCAGTGCTAGCGATAAGGGGTGGGCCCAGTACTTC
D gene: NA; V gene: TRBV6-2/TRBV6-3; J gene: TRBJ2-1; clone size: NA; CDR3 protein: CASMGPDNNEQFF; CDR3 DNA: TGTGCCAGTATGGGGCCGGACAACAATGAGCAGTTCTTC
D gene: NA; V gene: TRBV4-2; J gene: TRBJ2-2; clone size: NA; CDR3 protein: CASSQVGSELFF; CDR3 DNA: TGTGCCAGCAGCCAAGTCGGATCAGAGCTGTTTTTT
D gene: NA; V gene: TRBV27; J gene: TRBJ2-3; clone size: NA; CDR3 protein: CASSFRVGSDTQYF; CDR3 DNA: TGTGCCAGCAGTTTCCGGGTAGGGTCAGATACGCAGTATTTT
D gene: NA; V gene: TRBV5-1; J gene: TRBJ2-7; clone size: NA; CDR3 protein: CASSLQTNRDEQYF; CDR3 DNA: TGCGCCAGCAGCTTGCAAACCAACAGGGACGAGCAGTACTTC
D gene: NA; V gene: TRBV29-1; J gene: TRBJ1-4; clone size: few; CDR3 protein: CSVRIRTGYNEKLFF; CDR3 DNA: TGCAGCGTCCGTATCCGGACGGGCTACAATGAAAAACTGTTTTTT
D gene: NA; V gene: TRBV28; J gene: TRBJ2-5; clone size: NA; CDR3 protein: CASRPTGTEETQYF; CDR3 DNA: TGTGCCAGCAGACCCACCGGGACCGAAGAGACCCAGTACTTC
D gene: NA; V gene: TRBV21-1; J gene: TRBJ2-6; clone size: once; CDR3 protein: CASNPKLPGQLPSGANVLTF; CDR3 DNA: TGTGCCAGCAACCCAAAACTTCCGGGACAGTTACCCTCTGGGGCCAACGTCCTGACTTTC
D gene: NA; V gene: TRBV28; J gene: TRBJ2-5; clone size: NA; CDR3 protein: CASSPYREQYF; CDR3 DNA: TGTGCCAGCAGTCCTTATAGGGAGCAGTACTTC
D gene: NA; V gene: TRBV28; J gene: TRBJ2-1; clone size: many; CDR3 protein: CASSPGTPSYNEQFF; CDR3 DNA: TGTGCCAGCAGTCCCGGGACACCATCCTACAATGAGCAGTTCTTC
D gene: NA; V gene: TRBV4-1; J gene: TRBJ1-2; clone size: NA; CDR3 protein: CASSPSLGFGYGYTF; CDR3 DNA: TGCGCCAGCAGCCCTAGCCTTGGGTTCGGCTATGGCTACACCTTC
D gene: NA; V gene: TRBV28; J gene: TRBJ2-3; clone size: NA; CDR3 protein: CASSFGQYLADTQYF; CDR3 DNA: TGTGCCAGCAGTTTTGGGCAATACCTGGCAGATACGCAGTATTTT
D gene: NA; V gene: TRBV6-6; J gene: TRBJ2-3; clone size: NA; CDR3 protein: CASSYFNTDTQYF; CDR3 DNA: TGTGCCAGCAGTTACTTTAACACAGATACGCAGTATTTT
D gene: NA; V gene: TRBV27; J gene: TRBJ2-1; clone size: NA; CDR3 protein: CASGKFGHSSCNEQFF; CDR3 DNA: TGTGCCAGCGGGAAATTCGGACACAGCTCCTGCAATGAGCAGTTCTTC
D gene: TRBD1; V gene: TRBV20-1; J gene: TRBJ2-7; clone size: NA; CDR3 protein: CSARGDRPYEQYF; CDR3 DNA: TGCAGTGCTAGGGGGGACAGGCCCTACGAGCAGTACTTC
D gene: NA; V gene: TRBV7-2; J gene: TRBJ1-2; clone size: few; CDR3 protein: CASSLVLRDGYTF; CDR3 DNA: TGTGCCAGCAGCTTAGTCCTCAGGGATGGCTACACCTTC
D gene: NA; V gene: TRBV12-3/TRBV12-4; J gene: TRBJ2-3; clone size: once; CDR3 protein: CASSPPGVRVGADTQYF; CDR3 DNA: TGTGCCAGCAGCCCCCCCGGTGTGAGGGTCGGGGCAGATACGCAGTATTTT
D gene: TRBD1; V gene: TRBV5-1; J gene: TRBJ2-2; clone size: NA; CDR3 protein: CASSGTGPTGELFF; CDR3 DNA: TGCGCCAGCAGTGGGACAGGGCCCACCGGGGAGCTGTTTTTT
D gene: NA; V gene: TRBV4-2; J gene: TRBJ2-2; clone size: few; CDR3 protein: CASSQGRGANAGELFF; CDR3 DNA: TGTGCCAGCAGCCAAGGACGGGGGGCCAACGCCGGGGAGCTGTTTTTT
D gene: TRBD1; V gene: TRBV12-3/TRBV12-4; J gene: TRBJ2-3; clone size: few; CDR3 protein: CASSFEGQTQYF; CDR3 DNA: TGTGCCAGCAGTTTTGAGGGACAGACGCAGTATTTT